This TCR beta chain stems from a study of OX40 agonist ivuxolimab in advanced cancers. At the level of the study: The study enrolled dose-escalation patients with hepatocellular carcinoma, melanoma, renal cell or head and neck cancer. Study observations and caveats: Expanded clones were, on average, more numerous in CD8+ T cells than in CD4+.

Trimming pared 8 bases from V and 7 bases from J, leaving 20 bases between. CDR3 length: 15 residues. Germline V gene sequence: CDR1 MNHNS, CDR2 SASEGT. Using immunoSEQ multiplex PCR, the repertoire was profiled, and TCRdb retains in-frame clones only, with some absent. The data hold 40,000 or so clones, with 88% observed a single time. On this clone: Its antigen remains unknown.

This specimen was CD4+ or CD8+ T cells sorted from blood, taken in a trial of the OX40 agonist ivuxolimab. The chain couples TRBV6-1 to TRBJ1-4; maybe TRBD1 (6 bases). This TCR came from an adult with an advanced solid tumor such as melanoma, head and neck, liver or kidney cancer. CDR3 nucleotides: TGTGCCAGCGTGGTGGGGGCTATAGGTCGTGAAAAACTGTTTTTT. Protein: CASVVGAIGREKLFF.